The clone carrying this TCR beta chain was detected many times. V trimming: 3 bases; J trimming: 7 bases; junction bases outside the gene matches: 11. The CDR3 covers 16 residues. Germline V gives CDR1 ENHRY, CDR2 SYGVKD. The data were obtained in a study of T cells in Graves' hyperthyroidism and ophthalmopathy. RNA transcripts yielded amplified TCR beta CDR3 regions. Researchers ran a first-round RT-PCR on the TCR CDR3 using the HTBI primer set. TCRdb analysed the multiplex PCR reads with MiXCR anew, one entry per CDR3 protein. The table records under 400,000 distinct CDR3 sequences, about 15% of them present only once.

The sequence derives from a woman in her sixties or seventies with Graves' hyperthyroidism. Sequenced sample: blood. The chain recombines TRBV10-3 with TRBJ1-2, with 10 bases lining up with TRBD1. Here the CDR3 DNA reads TGTGCCATCAGTGATCCAGGGGGACAGGGGAATTTTGGCTACACCTTC. This codes for CAISDPGGQGNFGYTF.